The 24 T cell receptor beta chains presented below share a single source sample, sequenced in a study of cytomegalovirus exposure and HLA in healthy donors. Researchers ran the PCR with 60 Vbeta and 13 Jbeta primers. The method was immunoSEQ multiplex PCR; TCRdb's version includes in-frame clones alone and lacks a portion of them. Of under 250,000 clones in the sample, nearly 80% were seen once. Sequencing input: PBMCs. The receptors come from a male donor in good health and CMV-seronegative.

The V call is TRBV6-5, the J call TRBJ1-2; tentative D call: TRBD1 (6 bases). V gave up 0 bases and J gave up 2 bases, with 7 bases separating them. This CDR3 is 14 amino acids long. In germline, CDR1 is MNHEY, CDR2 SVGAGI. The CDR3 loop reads CASSYSQGNYGYTF. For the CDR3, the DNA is TGTGCCAGCAGTTACTCACAGGGAAACTATGGCTACACCTTC.

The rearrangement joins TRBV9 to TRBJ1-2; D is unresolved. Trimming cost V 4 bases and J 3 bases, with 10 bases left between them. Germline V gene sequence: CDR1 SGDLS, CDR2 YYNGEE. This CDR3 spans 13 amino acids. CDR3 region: CASSQVADYGYTF. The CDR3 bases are TGTGCCAGCAGCCAAGTGGCGGACTATGGCTACACCTTC. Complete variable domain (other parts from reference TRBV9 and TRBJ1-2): DSGVTQTPKHLITATGQRVTLRCSPRSGDLSVYWYQQSLDQGLQFLIQYYNGEERAKGNILERFSAQQFPDLHSELNLSSLELGDSALYFCASSQVADYGYTFGSGTRLTVV.

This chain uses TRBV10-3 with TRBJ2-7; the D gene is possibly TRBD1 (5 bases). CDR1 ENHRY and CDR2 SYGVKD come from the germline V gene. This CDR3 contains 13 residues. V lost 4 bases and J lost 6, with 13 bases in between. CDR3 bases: TGTGCCATCAGTGCCTCGACAGCCCTCGAGCAGTACTTC. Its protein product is CAISASTALEQYF.

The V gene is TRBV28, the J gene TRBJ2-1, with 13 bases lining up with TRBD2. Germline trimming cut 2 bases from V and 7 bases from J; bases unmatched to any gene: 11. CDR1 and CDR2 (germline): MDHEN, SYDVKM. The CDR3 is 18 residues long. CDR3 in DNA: TGTGCCAGCAGTTTAGTGGGGCCGGGACTAGCGGGAAGAAATGAGCAGTTCTTC. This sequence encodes CASSLVGPGLAGRNEQFF.

CDR3 sequence: CASSSAYEQYF. CDR3 bases: TGTGCCAGCAGTTCGGCCTACGAGCAGTACTTC. The chain links TRBV27 to TRBJ2-7; D remains unclear. V was cut by 4 bases and J by 2 bases, with 3 bases left in between. Germline V CDR1 and CDR2: MNHEY, SMNVEV (reference sequence). This CDR3 has 11 amino acids.

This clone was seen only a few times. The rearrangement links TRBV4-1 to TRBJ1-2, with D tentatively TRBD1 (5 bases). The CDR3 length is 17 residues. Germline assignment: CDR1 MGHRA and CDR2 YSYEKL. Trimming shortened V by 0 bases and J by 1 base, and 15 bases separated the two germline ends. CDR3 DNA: TGCGCCAGCAGCCAAGATAATCCTAGGACATTTAACTATGGCTACACCTTC. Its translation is CASSQDNPRTFNYGYTF.

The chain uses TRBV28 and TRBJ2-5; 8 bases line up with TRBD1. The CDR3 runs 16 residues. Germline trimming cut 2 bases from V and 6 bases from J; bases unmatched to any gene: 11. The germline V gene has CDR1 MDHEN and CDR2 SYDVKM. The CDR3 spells CASSLLLTGDVKTQYF. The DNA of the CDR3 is TGTGCCAGCAGTTTACTGCTGACAGGGGACGTAAAGACCCAGTACTTC.

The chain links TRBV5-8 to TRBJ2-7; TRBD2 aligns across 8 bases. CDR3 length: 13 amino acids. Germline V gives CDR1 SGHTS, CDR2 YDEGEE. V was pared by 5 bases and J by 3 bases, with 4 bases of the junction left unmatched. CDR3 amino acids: CASSGTSSYEQYF. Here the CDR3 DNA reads TGTGCCAGCAGTGGGACTAGTAGCTACGAGCAGTACTTC.

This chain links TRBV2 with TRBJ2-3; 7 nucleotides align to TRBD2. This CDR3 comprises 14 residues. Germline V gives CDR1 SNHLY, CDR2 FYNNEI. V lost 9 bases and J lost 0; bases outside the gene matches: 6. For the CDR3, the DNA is TGTGCCAGGGGCGAGCGGGGAAGCACAGATACGCAGTATTTT. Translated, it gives CARGERGSTDTQYF.

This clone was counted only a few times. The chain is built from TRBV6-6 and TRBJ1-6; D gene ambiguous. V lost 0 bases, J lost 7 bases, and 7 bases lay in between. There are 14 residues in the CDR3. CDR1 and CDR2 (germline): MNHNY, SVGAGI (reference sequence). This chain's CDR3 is CASSYSAGNSPLHF. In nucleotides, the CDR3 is TGTGCCAGCAGTTACTCGGCGGGAAATTCACCCCTCCACTTT.

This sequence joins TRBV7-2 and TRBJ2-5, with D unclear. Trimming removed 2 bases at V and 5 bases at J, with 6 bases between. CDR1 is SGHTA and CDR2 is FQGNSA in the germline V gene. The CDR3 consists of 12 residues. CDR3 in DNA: TGTGCCAGCAGCTTATCGGAGGAGACCCAGTACTTC. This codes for CASSLSEETQYF.

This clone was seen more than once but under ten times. The CDR3 protein is CASSQVGRSSWNEKLFF. As DNA, the CDR3 is TGCGCCAGCAGCCAAGTGGGCAGAAGTTCGTGGAATGAAAAACTGTTTTTT. The chain links TRBV4-3 to TRBJ1-4; no clear D gene. This CDR3 has 17 residues. Per germline, CDR1 LGHNA and CDR2 YSLEER. The germline V and J ends were trimmed by 1 base and 5 bases, with 17 bases remaining between them.

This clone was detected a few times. For the CDR3, the DNA is TGTGCCAGCAGGGTACAGGGTAGCACAGATACGCAGTATTTT. Protein: CASRVQGSTDTQYF. This chain connects TRBV27 to TRBJ2-3; tentatively, D is TRBD1 (6 bases). This CDR3 region has 14 residues. V lost 6 bases to trimming and J lost 0 bases, with 10 bases between them. The V gene's germline CDR1 is MNHEY and CDR2 SMNVEV (reference sequence).

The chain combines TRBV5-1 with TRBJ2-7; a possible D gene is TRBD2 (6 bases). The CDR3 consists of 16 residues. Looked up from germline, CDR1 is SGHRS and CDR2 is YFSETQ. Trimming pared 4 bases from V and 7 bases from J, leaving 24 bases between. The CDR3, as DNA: TGCGCCAGCAGCCTCGTCCGGGACTCTGCCGTCTATGAGCAGTACTTC. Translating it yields CASSLVRDSAVYEQYF.

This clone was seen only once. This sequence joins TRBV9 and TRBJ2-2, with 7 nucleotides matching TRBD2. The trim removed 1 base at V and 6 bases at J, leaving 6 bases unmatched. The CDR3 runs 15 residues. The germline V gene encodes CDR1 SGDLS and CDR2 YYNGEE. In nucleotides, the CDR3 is TGTGCCAGCAGCGTAAGGGCAGGGAGGGCCGGGGAGCTGTTTTTT. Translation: CASSVRAGRAGELFF.

Here the CDR3 reads CASRREKFSYEQYF. The CDR3 bases are TGTGCCAGCCGGCGGGAGAAATTCTCCTACGAGCAGTACTTC. This chain links TRBV6-5 with TRBJ2-5, with TRBD2 matching 7 bases. TRBJ2-7 explains the end of the DNA better; the J call may be wrong. Germline CDR1 and CDR2: MNHEY and SVGAGI. The CDR3 spans 14 residues.

The CDR3 loop is CASSLSGSGRARGTDTQYF. CDR3 DNA: TGTGCCAGCAGCCTCAGCGGTAGCGGGAGGGCCCGTGGCACAGATACGCAGTATTTT. This chain connects TRBV9 to TRBJ2-3, with 11 bases fitting TRBD2. Germline V CDR1 and CDR2: SGDLS, YYNGEE. With V trimmed by 4 bases and J by 1 base, 14 bases remained unmatched. The CDR3 consists of 19 residues.

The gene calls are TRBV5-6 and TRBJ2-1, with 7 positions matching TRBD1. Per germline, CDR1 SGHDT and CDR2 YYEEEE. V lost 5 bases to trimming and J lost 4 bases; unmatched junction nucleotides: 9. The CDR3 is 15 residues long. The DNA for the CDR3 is TGTGCCAGCAGGGCCGAGTACAGGGGATACAATGAGCAGTTCTTC. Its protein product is CASRAEYRGYNEQFF.

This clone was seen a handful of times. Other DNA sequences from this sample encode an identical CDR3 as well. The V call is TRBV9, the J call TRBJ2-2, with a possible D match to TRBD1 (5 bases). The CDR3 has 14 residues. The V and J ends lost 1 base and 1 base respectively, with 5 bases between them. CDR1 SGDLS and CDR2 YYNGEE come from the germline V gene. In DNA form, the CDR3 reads TGTGCCAGCAGCGTACAGGGGAACACCGGGGAGCTGTTTTTT. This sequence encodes CASSVQGNTGELFF.

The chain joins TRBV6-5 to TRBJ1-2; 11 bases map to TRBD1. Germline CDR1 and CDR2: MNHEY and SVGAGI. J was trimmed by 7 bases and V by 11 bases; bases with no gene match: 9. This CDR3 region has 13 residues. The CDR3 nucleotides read TGTGCCTCGGGACAGGGGGGCGATGCTGGCTACACCTTC. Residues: CASGQGGDAGYTF.

In DNA form, the CDR3 reads TGTGCCAGCAGCTTTTTTCGAGGACTAGCGGTACACTCCTACGAGCAGTACTTC. This sequence encodes CASSFFRGLAVHSYEQYF. The chain joins TRBV7-9 to TRBJ2-7; 10 bases are a match to TRBD2. CDR1 and CDR2 from the germline V gene are SEHNR and FQNEAQ (reference sequence). V dropped 3 bases and J dropped 0; count of bases not matched to a gene: 11. The CDR3 covers 18 residues.

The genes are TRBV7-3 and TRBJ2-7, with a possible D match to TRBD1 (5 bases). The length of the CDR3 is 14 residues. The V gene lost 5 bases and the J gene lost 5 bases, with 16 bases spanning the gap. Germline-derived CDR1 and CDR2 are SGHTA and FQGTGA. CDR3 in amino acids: CASSPTGEGHEQYF. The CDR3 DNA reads TGTGCCAGCAGCCCCACAGGAGAAGGCCACGAGCAGTACTTC.

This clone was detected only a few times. The CDR3 protein is CASSYKPGLAIGELFF. In nucleotides, the CDR3 is TGTGCCAGCAGCTACAAACCGGGACTAGCTATCGGGGAGCTGTTTTTT. This chain connects TRBV27 to TRBJ2-2, with TRBD2 matching over 9 bases. Germline V gives CDR1 MNHEY, CDR2 SMNVEV (reference sequence). The CDR3 covers 16 residues. The ends lost 6 bases at V and 7 bases at J; junction bases unmatched: 12.

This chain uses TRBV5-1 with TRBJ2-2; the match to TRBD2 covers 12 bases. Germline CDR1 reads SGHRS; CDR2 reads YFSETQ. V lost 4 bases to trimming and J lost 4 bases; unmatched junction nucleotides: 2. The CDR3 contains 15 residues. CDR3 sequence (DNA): TGCGCCAGCAGCGGACTAGCGGGGCTCACCGGGGAGCTGTTTTTT. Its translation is CASSGLAGLTGELFF.